This T cell receptor (beta chain) was observed in a study of blood T cell repertoires in COVID-19. About the study: The United States, Italy and Spain were the sources of the acute and convalescent COVID-19 samples.

Original processing notes: Reference gene primer amplification yielded estimated nucleated cell counts. The data were produced by immunoSEQ multiplex PCR, yet TCRdb's version contains in-frame clones alone and is incomplete. V and J calls and clone size are given by that table; D and trimming were obtained from the DNA. The table lists approximately 86,000 clones, around three quarters of them singletons. This receptor was identified in a woman in her 70s with acute or convalescent COVID-19. Source material: peripheral blood.

The CDR3 nucleotides are TGTGCCAGCAGCTTACTTCCGGGACAGGGGAACGGTGGCTACACCTTC. It translates to CASSLLPGQGNGGYTF. The J gene is TRBJ1-2, the V gene TRBV7-9, with 10 bases fitting TRBD1. V lost 2 bases, J lost 7 bases, and 10 bases stayed unmatched. CDR3 size: 16 residues. Germline V lookup: CDR1 SEHNR, CDR2 FQNEAQ (reference sequence).